This TCR beta chain was captured by sequencing in a study of blood T cells in healthy people across ages. The CDR3 totals 13 residues. The germline gives CDR1 SEHNR, CDR2 FQNEAQ (reference sequence). V trimming: 9 bases; J trimming: 2 bases; junction bases outside the gene matches: 3. Then a second PCR, running about 6 to 11 cycles, was carried out with a sample-barcoded 5' primer and a J-beta primer mix. Using its own MiXCR run on the 5' RACE reads, TCRdb lists one record per CDR3 protein. The table has about 1,600,000 distinct CDR3 sequences, 40% to 50% seen once. Sequenced input: blood. The TCR originated in a woman aged 18-29 years in good health. This chain uses TRBV7-9 with TRBJ2-2; 7 nucleotides line up with TRBD2. The CDR3 region has the DNA TGTGCCAGGCTAGCGGCCAACACCGGGGAGCTGTTTTTT. Amino acid sequence: CARLAANTGELFF.